Shown below are 19 T cell receptor beta chains from a single sample sequenced in a study of CD8 T cells in ankylosing spondylitis. General study points: The study identified a TCR beta motif of under ten highly homologous variants that appeared characteristic of ankylosing spondylitis blood.

MiXCR was run by TCRdb on the 5' RACE reads, yielding one entry per CDR3 protein. The sample yields 400,000 or so distinct CDR3 sequences, 25% to 30% seen once. No antigen has been assigned to these receptors. The material sequenced was blood, either unsorted or a sorted T cell fraction (not recorded which). The receptors derive from a male donor with ankylosing spondylitis.

This clonotype came up a few times. The chain combines TRBV24-1 with TRBJ2-7, with TRBD1 identical over 7 bases. Germline CDR1 reads KGHDR; CDR2 reads SFDVKD. The CDR3 loop spans 13 amino acids. Unmatched junction bases numbered 3, after V lost 7 bases and J lost 1 base. The CDR3 protein is CATSPGQSYEQYF. The CDR3 nucleotides are TGTGCCACCAGCCCGGGACAGTCCTACGAGCAGTACTTC.

This clonotype turned up a few times. The gene calls are TRBV29-1 and TRBJ2-7; maybe TRBD2 (7 bases). The germline V gene encodes CDR1 SQVTM and CDR2 ANQGSEA. V was clipped by 5 bases and J by 0 bases, with 14 bases between them. This CDR3 comprises 14 residues. In nucleotides, the CDR3 is TGCAGCGTTTTAGCGGCGGGGGCCTCCTACGAGCAGTACTTC. This translates into CSVLAAGASYEQYF.

This chain links TRBV30 with TRBJ1-1; D is possibly TRBD1 (5 bases). Trimming cost V 5 bases and J 8 bases, with 15 bases left between them. CDR1 is GTSNPN and CDR2 is SVGIG in the germline V gene (reference sequence). This CDR3 comprises 12 residues. The CDR3 DNA sequence: TGTGCCTGGGGGGGGGTTTTGCCAGAAGCTTTCTTT. This encodes CAWGGVLPEAFF.

This clonotype was seen once. This chain uses TRBV20-1 with TRBJ1-5; a weak D match, TRBD1 (6 bases). The CDR3 is 14 residues long. Germline V gene sequence: CDR1 DFQATT, CDR2 SNEGSKA (reference sequence). V lost 3 bases to trimming and J lost 6 bases, with 15 bases between them. The CDR3 DNA is TGCAGTGCTAGGTCATTCGGGGGCGGTCAGCCCCAGCATTTT. This gives the protein CSARSFGGGQPQHF.

The rearrangement joins TRBV10-2 to TRBJ2-1; D is ambiguous. The V gene lost 1 base and the J gene lost 3 bases, with 7 bases spanning the gap. The germline V gene has CDR1 WSHSY and CDR2 SAAADI. The CDR3 totals 14 residues. The CDR3 loop is CASSEYNYYNEQFF. The CDR3 nucleotides read TGCGCCAGCAGTGAGTATAACTACTACAATGAGCAGTTCTTC.

V and J are TRBV20-1 and TRBJ2-3; 13 bases fit TRBD2. V was pared by 6 bases and J by 6 bases, with 9 bases of the junction left unmatched. Germline CDR1 and CDR2: DFQATT and SNEGSKA (reference sequence). This CDR3 is 15 amino acids long. Here the CDR3 DNA reads TGCAGTGCCCTGGGACTAGCGGGATCGGTCGATACGCAGTATTTT. Translation gives CSALGLAGSVDTQYF.

V gene TRBV7-9 combines with J gene TRBJ2-5; 7 bases agree with TRBD2. The germline V gene has CDR1 SEHNR and CDR2 FQNEAQ (reference sequence). The V and J ends lost 4 bases and 0 bases, in that order; junction bases with no gene match: 2. The CDR3 totals 14 residues. The CDR3 is CASSSGTNQETQYF. As DNA, the CDR3 is TGTGCCAGCAGCTCCGGGACTAACCAAGAGACCCAGTACTTC.

This clonotype was recorded a few times. The rearrangement uses TRBV29-1 and TRBJ1-1, with D perhaps matching TRBD1 (6 bases). This CDR3 spans 12 amino acids. Trimming took 6 bases from V and 1 from J, leaving 9 bases between them. From germline, CDR1 is SQVTM and CDR2 ANQGSEA. In DNA, the CDR3 is TGCAGCGTCCCCAGGGGGAACACTGAAGCTTTCTTT. This translates into CSVPRGNTEAFF.

V gene TRBV7-9 combines with J gene TRBJ2-7; D might be TRBD1 or TRBD2, each matching 6 bases. The CDR3 is 14 residues long. CDR1 and CDR2 (germline): SEHNR, FQNEAQ (reference sequence). V was trimmed by 3 bases and J by 4 bases, leaving 13 bases between them. CDR3 coding DNA: TGTGCCAGCAGCTTGTCGGGGGCTGGGTACGAGCAGTACTTC. Translation: CASSLSGAGYEQYF.

This clonotype was counted ten times or more. The rearrangement links TRBV5-1 to TRBJ2-1; a possible D gene is TRBD1 (5 bases). The V and J ends lost 1 base and 7 bases respectively, with 12 bases between them. Germline V CDR1 and CDR2: SGHRS, YFSETQ. The CDR3 totals 14 residues. DNA for the CDR3: TGCGCCAGCAGCTTGTGGGCCTCAGGGAATGAGCAGTTCTTC. Its translation is CASSLWASGNEQFF.

V is TRBV12-3 or TRBV12-4 and J is TRBJ2-1; 14 bases match TRBD2. Unmatched junction bases numbered 11, after V lost 2 bases and J lost 5 bases. The CDR3 has 19 residues. The CDR3, as DNA: TGTGCCAGCAGTTTAAGAGGGACTAGCGGGAGCAAAGCCCACAATGAGCAGTTCTTC. Translation gives CASSLRGTSGSKAHNEQFF.

This clonotype was found a few times. This rearrangement joins TRBV4-1 to TRBJ2-1, with a possible D match to TRBD1 (5 bases). V lost 1 base to trimming and J lost 6 bases, with 10 bases between them. The CDR3 is made up of 14 amino acids. Germline V gene data show CDR1 as MGHRA and CDR2 as YSYEKL. The CDR3 nucleotides are TGCGCCAGCAGCCAAGTACAGGTTTTCAATGAGCAGTTCTTC. Protein: CASSQVQVFNEQFF.

V usage is TRBV3-1 and J usage is TRBJ1-1; perhaps TRBD1 as D (5 bases). CDR3 size: 14 residues. Germline V CDR1 and CDR2: LGHDT, YNNKEL (reference sequence). Trimming shortened V by 2 bases and J by 2 bases, and 9 bases separated the two germline ends. The CDR3: CASSQLGPNTEAFF. DNA of the CDR3: TGTGCCAGCAGCCAACTGGGACCTAACACTGAAGCTTTCTTT.

This clonotype was counted many times. This sequence joins TRBV24-1 and TRBJ2-1; tentatively, D is TRBD2 (6 bases). This CDR3 region has 16 residues. The V and J ends lost 0 bases and 7 bases respectively, with 15 bases between them. Germline V CDR1 and CDR2: KGHDR, SFDVKD. This CDR3 is CATSDLGGGAKNEQFF. The CDR3 DNA reads TGTGCCACCAGTGATTTGGGCGGAGGGGCCAAGAATGAGCAGTTCTTC.

This chain joins TRBV5-5 and TRBJ1-5; possible D gene TRBD1, 6 bases. This CDR3 region has 15 residues. The V end was cut by 4 bases, the J end by 5 bases, with 16 bases between. Germline V gene sequence: CDR1 SGHKS, CDR2 YYEKEE (reference sequence). Here the CDR3 reads CASSEVGGAYQPQHF. In DNA form, the CDR3 reads TGTGCCAGCAGCGAAGTCGGGGGCGCGTATCAGCCCCAGCATTTT.

CDR3 DNA: TGCGCCAGCAGACCGACGCCAACCGGGGGACAAGAGACCCAGTACTTC. Translation: CASRPTPTGGQETQYF. V and J are TRBV5-1 and TRBJ2-5, with D possibly matching TRBD2 (6 bases). CDR3 size: 16 residues. The germline gives CDR1 SGHRS, CDR2 YFSETQ. The V gene lost 5 bases and the J gene lost 2 bases, with 19 bases spanning the gap.

The CDR3 DNA reads TGTGCCAGCAGCTTAGCCCCAGGGACTTCCCAGACCCAGTACTTC. It codes for CASSLAPGTSQTQYF. The genes are TRBV7-9 and TRBJ2-5; the D gene is possibly TRBD2 (6 bases). V was pared by 0 bases and J by 6 bases, with 14 bases between. Germline loops: CDR1 SEHNR, CDR2 FQNEAQ (reference sequence). The CDR3 runs 15 residues.

In its sample, this clonotype was seen a few times. The chain links TRBV27 to TRBJ2-1; TRBD1 is a possible D gene (6 bases). The V end lost 8 bases, the J end lost 8 bases, and 13 bases lay between the germline ends. This CDR3 is 12 amino acids long. Germline lookup yields CDR1 MNHEY and CDR2 SMNVEV (reference sequence). In DNA form, the CDR3 reads TGTGCCAGCCCTAGGGGGTTCGATGAGCAGTTCTTC. Translation gives CASPRGFDEQFF.

The V and J genes are TRBV21-1 and TRBJ2-1. TRBV21-1 is a known pseudogene. This CDR3 is 16 amino acids long. The CDR3 here is CASSKVLWVQWNEQFF. CDR3 coding DNA: TGTGCCAGCAGCAAAGTGTTATGGGTGCAGTGGAATGAGCAGTTCTTC.